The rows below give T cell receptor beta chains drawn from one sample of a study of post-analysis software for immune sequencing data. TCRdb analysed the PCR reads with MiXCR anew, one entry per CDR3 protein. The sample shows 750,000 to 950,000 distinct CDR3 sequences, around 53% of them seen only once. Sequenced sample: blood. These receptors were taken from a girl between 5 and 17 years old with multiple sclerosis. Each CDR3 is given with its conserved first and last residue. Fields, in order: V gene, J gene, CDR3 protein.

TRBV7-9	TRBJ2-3	CASLRLASTDTQYF
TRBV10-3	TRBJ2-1	CAINRDSSYNEQFF
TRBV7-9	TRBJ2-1	CASSQIAGVINEQFF
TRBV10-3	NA	CAIRTGVEETQYF
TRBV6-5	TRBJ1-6	CASSYYGDSPLHF
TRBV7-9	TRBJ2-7	CASSLGLVRKLTYEQYF
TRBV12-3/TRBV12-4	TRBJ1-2	CASSLRQGAMSGYTF
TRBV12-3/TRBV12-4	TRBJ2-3	CASSRTGEGDTQYF
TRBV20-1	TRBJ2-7	CSARDLLAGNYEQYF
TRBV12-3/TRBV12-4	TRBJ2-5	CASSFPSGRGETQYF
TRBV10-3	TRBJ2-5	CATARLAGGSFREQYF
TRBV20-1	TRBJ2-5	CSARESGAGETQYF
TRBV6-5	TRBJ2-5	CASSLDRDQETQYF
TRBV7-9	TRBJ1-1	CASSPFEGTEAFF
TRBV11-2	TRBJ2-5	CASSLQGRSETQYF
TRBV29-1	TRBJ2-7	CSVVSGSYEQYF
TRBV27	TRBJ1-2	CASSRGMGGYTF
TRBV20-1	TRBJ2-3	CSASAGRTDTQYF